This T cell receptor (beta chain) appears in the sequencing data of a study of T cell changes during pregnancy in multiple sclerosis. This CDR3 has 12 amino acids. V was cut by 10 bases and J by 4 bases, with 10 bases left in between. Per germline, CDR1 SNHLY and CDR2 FYNNEI. Libraries were prepared by immunoSEQ multiplex PCR; TCRdb keeps only in-frame clonotypes and omits some of them. The data show tens of thousands of clones, nearly 95% seen once. The source is a female donor with multiple sclerosis, enrolled in a pregnancy study. The specimen comprised CD8+ T cells from peripheral blood mononuclear cells, sampled in the third trimester of pregnancy. V and J are TRBV2 and TRBJ2-2, with D perhaps TRBD1 (5 bases). In nucleotides, the CDR3 is TGTGCCAAGAAGGGGCTCACCGGGGAGCTGTTTTTT. Translated, it gives CAKKGLTGELFF.